This T cell receptor beta chain is from a study of OX40 agonist ivuxolimab in advanced cancers. Study summary: Ivuxolimab is an agonistic anti-OX40 (CD134) antibody, and patients were treated with it. It was permissible to have had prior anti-PD-1, anti-PD-L1 or anti-CTLA-4 therapy, and about 40% had some. Study results and limitations: Expanded clones tended on average to be more numerous among CD8+ T cells than CD4+.

Here immunoSEQ multiplex PCR was the method, and the copy in TCRdb shows in-frame clones only, minus some. The repertoire holds more than 25,000 clones, with approximately 86% as singletons. A remark on this clone: The target antigen is unknown.

The germline CDR1 and CDR2 sequences are MNHNS and SASEGT. V lost 6 bases and J lost 10, with 19 bases in between. This CDR3 spans 15 amino acids. The sample was CD4+ or CD8+ T cells sorted from blood, taken in a trial of the OX40 agonist ivuxolimab. This chain joins TRBV6-1 and TRBJ1-6; perhaps TRBD1 as D (6 bases). This TCR derives from an adult with an advanced solid tumor such as melanoma, head and neck, liver or kidney cancer. CDR3 in amino acids: CASSSARGERSPLHF. CDR3 coding DNA: TGTGCCAGCAGCTCCGCAAGGGGGGAGAGATCACCCCTCCACTTT.